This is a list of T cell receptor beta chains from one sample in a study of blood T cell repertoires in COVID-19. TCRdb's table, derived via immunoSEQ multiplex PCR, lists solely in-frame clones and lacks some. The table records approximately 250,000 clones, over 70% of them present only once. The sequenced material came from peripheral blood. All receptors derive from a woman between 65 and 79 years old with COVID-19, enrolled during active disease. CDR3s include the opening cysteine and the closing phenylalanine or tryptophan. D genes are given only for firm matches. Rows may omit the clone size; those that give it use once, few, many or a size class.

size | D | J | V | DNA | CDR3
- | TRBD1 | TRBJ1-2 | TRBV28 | TGTGCCACCGGGACAGGGGGCGTCCTAAACTATGGCTACACCTTC | CATGTGGVLNYGYTF
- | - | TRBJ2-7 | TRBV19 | TGTGCCAGTAGTAGTAGCGGATCCTACGAGCAGTACTTC | CASSSSGSYEQYF
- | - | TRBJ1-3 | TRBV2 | TGTGCCAGCGGGGGGGGATTGTTCTCTGGAAACACCATATATTTT | CASGGGLFSGNTIYF
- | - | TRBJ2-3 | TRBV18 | TGTGCCAGCTCACCATATTCTGATACGCAGTATTTT | CASSPYSDTQYF
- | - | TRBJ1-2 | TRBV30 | TGTGCCTGGAGTCAGGGGAACTATGGCTACACCTTC | CAWSQGNYGYTF
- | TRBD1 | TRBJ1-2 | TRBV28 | TGTGCCAGCAGTATTTCCGGACAGGGCCTATACCCACGCTATGGCTACACCTTC | CASSISGQGLYPRYGYTF
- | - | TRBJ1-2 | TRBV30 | TGTGCCTGTGACTCGCGGCCTGGCTACACCTTC | CACDSRPGYTF
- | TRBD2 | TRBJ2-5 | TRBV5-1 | TGCGCCAGCAGCTTTAGCGGGAGGCTCCAAGAGACCCAGTACTTC | CASSFSGRLQETQYF
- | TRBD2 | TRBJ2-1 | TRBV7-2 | TGTGCCAGCAGCTTTTCTAGCGGGAGTTACAATGAGCAGTTCTTC | CASSFSSGSYNEQFF
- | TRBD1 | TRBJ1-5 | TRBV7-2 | TGTGCCAGCAGCTCATCCGGGGCAGGGGGCGCAAATCAGCCCCAGCATTTT | CASSSSGAGGANQPQHF
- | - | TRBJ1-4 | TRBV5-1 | TGCGCCAGCAGCCTTTTCGGTGCTAATGAAAAACTGTTTTTT | CASSLFGANEKLFF
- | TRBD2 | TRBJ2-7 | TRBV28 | TGTGCCAGCAGCTCGACCGGGACTAGCGGTTCCCTTTACTACGAGCAGTACTTC | CASSSTGTSGSLYYEQYF
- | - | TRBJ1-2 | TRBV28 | TGTGCCACCTTCTCAGCTAACTATGGCTACACCTTC | CATFSANYGYTF
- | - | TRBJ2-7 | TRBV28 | TGTGCCAGCAGTATCCTCGACACAGGACGGGAGGAGCAGTACTTC | CASSILDTGREEQYF
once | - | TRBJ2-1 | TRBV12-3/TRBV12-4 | TGTGCCAGCAGTTTTCGCGTGTGGAATGAGCAGTTCTTC | CASSFRVWNEQFF
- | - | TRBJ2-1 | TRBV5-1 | TGCGCCAGCAGCTTGGTCGTGGGCGGAGGGCAGTTCTTC | CASSLVVGGGQFF
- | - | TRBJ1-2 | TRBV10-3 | TGTGCCATCAGTGGGTATAGCTATGGCTACACCTTC | CAISGYSYGYTF
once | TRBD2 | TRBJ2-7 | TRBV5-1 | TGCGCCAGCAGCGCCCTAGCGGATTCCTACGAGCAGTACTTC | CASSALADSYEQYF
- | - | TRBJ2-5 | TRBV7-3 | TGTGCCAGCAGCTTAAACGGGGGTGAAGAGACCCAGTACTTC | CASSLNGGEETQYF
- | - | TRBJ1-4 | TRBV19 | TGTGCCAGTAGCCCCTTGCCGGGGACAACTAATGAAAAACTGTTTTTT | CASSPLPGTTNEKLFF
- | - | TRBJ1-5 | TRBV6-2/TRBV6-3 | TGTGCCAGCAGTTACCCCCAGCCCAGGCAGCCCCAGCATTTT | CASSYPQPRQPQHF
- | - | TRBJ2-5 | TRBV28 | TGTGCCAGCAGTTTCCCCCCGAGTAGCGGAAAAGAGACCCAGTACTTC | CASSFPPSSGKETQYF
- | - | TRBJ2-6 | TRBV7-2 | TGTGCCAGCAGCTTACGAGGGTGGGTCGGAACTGGGGCCAACGTCCTGACTTTC | CASSLRGWVGTGANVLTF
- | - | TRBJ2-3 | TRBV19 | TGTGCCAGTAGCCGGGACAAAAGCACAGATACGCAGTATTTT | CASSRDKSTDTQYF
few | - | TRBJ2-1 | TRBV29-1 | TGCAGCGTTCGAAAAGGCGGCAATGAGCAGTTCTTC | CSVRKGGNEQFF
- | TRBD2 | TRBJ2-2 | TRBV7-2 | TGTGCCAGCAGCCCAGGCGGGGGCGGGAGGGCCACCGGGGAGCTGTTTTTT | CASSPGGGGRATGELFF
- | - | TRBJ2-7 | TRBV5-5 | TGTGCCAGCAGCTTGACACATATGGCCTACGAGCAGTACTTC | CASSLTHMAYEQYF
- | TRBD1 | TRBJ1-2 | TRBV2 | TGTGCCAGCAGTGTAGACAGGGGGGGCGTTGGCTACACCTTC | CASSVDRGGVGYTF
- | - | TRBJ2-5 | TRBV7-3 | TGTGCCAGCAGCATCGATGGACGGTGGGAGGCGGAGACCCAGTACTTC | CASSIDGRWEAETQYF
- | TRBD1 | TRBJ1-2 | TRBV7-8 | TGTGCCAGCAGCTTAGGCAGGGGGCTGGATGGCTACACCTTC | CASSLGRGLDGYTF
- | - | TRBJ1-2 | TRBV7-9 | TGTGCCAGCAGCTTATTTTCAGGGGACTATGGCTACACCTTC | CASSLFSGDYGYTF
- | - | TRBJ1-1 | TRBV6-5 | TGTGCCAGCAGTTACCAGGATGGCACTGAAGCTTTCTTT | CASSYQDGTEAFF
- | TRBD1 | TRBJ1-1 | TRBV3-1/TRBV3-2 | TGTGCCAGCAGCCAAGATGGTCGGGGTACAGGGGGCCCTGAAGCTTTCTTT | CASSQDGRGTGGPEAFF
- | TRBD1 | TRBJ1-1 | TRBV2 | TGTGCCAGCAGGAGACACAGGGGCAACACTGAAGCTTTCTTT | CASRRHRGNTEAFF